The 32 T cell receptor beta chains below all came from one sample that was sequenced in a study of cytomegalovirus exposure and HLA in healthy donors. It was with 60 Vbeta and 13 Jbeta primers that the PCR ran. TCRdb's table, derived via immunoSEQ multiplex PCR, lists solely in-frame clones and lacks some. This sample carries 200,000 to 250,000 clones, about 70% of them seen once, and the ten largest clones take approximately 1.9%. Specimen: PBMCs. These TCRs come from a woman in her thirties in good health and CMV-seronegative.

V usage is TRBV5-1 and J usage is TRBJ1-2; TRBD1 aligns across 11 bases. Germline lookup yields CDR1 SGHRS and CDR2 YFSETQ. The CDR3 is 15 residues long. Losses at the gene ends were 4 bases for V and 4 bases for J; bases not matched to a gene: 6. The CDR3 DNA reads TGCGCCAGCAGCCCTCGGACAGGGGGCTCCTATGGCTACACCTTC. It is translated as CASSPRTGGSYGYTF.

V and J are TRBV25-1 and TRBJ2-1; TRBD2 aligns across 8 bases. Germline CDR1 reads MGHDK; CDR2 reads SYGVNS. Unmatched junction bases numbered 5, after V lost 4 bases and J lost 0 bases. The CDR3 consists of 16 residues. CDR3 DNA sequence: TGTGCCAGCAGTGTGCCGGGACTAGGCTCCTACAATGAGCAGTTCTTC. It codes for CASSVPGLGSYNEQFF.

This clone was detected only a few times. V and J are TRBV27 and TRBJ2-3; TRBD2 agrees at 9 bases. The CDR3 covers 16 residues. Germline V gene data show CDR1 as MNHEY and CDR2 as SMNVEV (reference sequence). Unmatched junction bases numbered 12, after V lost 7 bases and J lost 4 bases. The CDR3 protein is CASTPAGGPGADTQYF. CDR3 nucleotide sequence: TGTGCCAGCACCCCGGCGGGAGGGCCTGGGGCAGATACGCAGTATTTT.

Ten or more counts support this clone. V is TRBV4-1 and J is TRBJ1-1; a possible D gene is TRBD1 (5 bases). Trimming took off 4 bases at V and 7 bases at J, with 22 bases between the two ends. Germline CDR1 MGHRA, CDR2 YSYEKL. The CDR3 is made up of 16 amino acids. The CDR3 sequence is CASSLTMGLLQGEAFF. The CDR3, as DNA: TGCGCCAGCAGCCTTACAATGGGACTCTTACAAGGTGAAGCTTTCTTT.

The rearrangement joins TRBV27 to TRBJ2-7; 10 bases line up with TRBD1. V lost 5 bases to trimming and J lost 4 bases; unmatched junction nucleotides: 8. Per germline, CDR1 MNHEY and CDR2 SMNVEV (reference sequence). The CDR3 consists of 15 residues. The DNA for the CDR3 is TGTGCCAGCAGTCTGGGGGGGGACAGGGGATACGAGCAGTACTTC. Its translation is CASSLGGDRGYEQYF.

V is TRBV6-4 and J is TRBJ1-1; 9 bases fit TRBD1. Trimming cost V 6 bases and J 0 bases; bases outside gene matches: 5. Germline V lookup: CDR1 MRHNA, CDR2 SNTAGT. CDR3 length equals 15 residues. CDR3 sequence: CASSLGTGLNTEAFF. The CDR3 bases are TGTGCCAGCAGCCTGGGGACAGGGCTGAACACTGAAGCTTTCTTT.

The chain carries TRBV6-5 and TRBJ1-1; D remains unclear. CDR3 length: 13 amino acids. Germline CDR1 and CDR2: MNHEY and SVGAGI. Trimming left V 5 bases short and J 3 bases short, with 10 bases between. In DNA, the CDR3 is TGTGCCAGCAGTGAAGCGAGGGACACTGAAGCTTTCTTT. Its translation: CASSEARDTEAFF.

As for this clone: Other DNA sequences in this specimen translate into the identical CDR3. The genes are TRBV2 and TRBJ2-5; 15 nucleotides line up with TRBD2. V was pared by 4 bases and J by 2 bases, with 8 bases of the junction left unmatched. The length of the CDR3 is 18 residues. CDR1 is SNHLY and CDR2 is FYNNEI in the germline V gene. The CDR3 coding sequence is TGTGCCAGCAGTGCCCGGACTAGCGGGAGGGCCAGTCAAGAGACCCAGTACTTC. It is translated as CASSARTSGRASQETQYF.

The V gene is TRBV5-5, the J gene TRBJ2-2; 8 bases match TRBD2. The CDR3 sequence is 16 residues long. Germline values: CDR1 SGHKS, CDR2 YYEKEE (reference sequence). V shed 2 bases and J 7 bases; nucleotides not matched to a gene: 10. The CDR3 here is CASSLGSGSISGELFF. The CDR3 DNA reads as TGTGCCAGCAGCTTAGGAAGCGGGAGTATTAGCGGGGAGCTGTTTTTT.

The chain combines TRBV2 with TRBJ2-5; 11 nucleotides align to TRBD2. V lost 6 bases to trimming and J lost 5 bases; unmatched junction nucleotides: 11. CDR1 and CDR2 (germline): SNHLY, FYNNEI. The CDR3 has 16 amino acids. The CDR3, as DNA: TGTGCCAGCAGGGCCTTAGCGGGAGGGCCGGGGGAGACCCAGTACTTC. Translation gives CASRALAGGPGETQYF.

The genes are TRBV23-1 and TRBJ1-2; D is unresolved. TRBV23-1 carries the ORF label, with uncertain function. V was shortened by 0 bases and J by 3 bases, with 14 bases between the two germline ends. This CDR3 is 16 amino acids long. CDR3 sequence (DNA): TGCGCCAGCAGTCAATCGTTCAGAGAAAGCGACTATGGCTACACCTTC. As protein: CASSQSFRESDYGYTF.

This clone occurred once. The V and J genes are TRBV19 and TRBJ2-1; 11 bases line up with TRBD2. The CDR3 spans 16 residues. Germline-derived CDR1 and CDR2 are LNHDA and SQIVND (reference sequence). With 5 bases clipped from V and 4 bases from J, the junction kept 7 bases outside the gene matches. The CDR3 DNA is TGTGCCAGTAGTCCCTCACTAGCGGGGGAGTACAATGAGCAGTTCTTC. Its translation: CASSPSLAGEYNEQFF.

The chain couples TRBV19 to TRBJ1-4; D ambiguous. With 1 base removed from V and 7 bases from J, the gap between germline ends came to 16 bases. The length of the CDR3 is 16 residues. Germline V CDR1 and CDR2: LNHDA, SQIVND (reference sequence). The CDR3 loop is CASSIARTFFGEKLFF. The CDR3 coding sequence is TGTGCCAGTAGTATAGCCCGGACTTTTTTTGGTGAAAAACTGTTTTTT.

The chain is built from TRBV9 and TRBJ1-2, with 7 positions matching TRBD1. The length of the CDR3 is 12 residues. Germline assignment: CDR1 SGDLS and CDR2 YYNGEE. Unmatched junction bases numbered 4, after V lost 4 bases and J lost 7 bases. The CDR3 sequence is CASSKDRAGYTF. The CDR3, as DNA: TGTGCCAGCAGCAAAGACAGGGCTGGCTACACCTTC.

This sequence joins TRBV6-4 and TRBJ2-3, with D possibly TRBD2 on 6 matching bases. V gave up 3 bases and J gave up 2 bases, with 9 bases separating them. CDR3 length: 14 amino acids. The germline CDR1 and CDR2 sequences are MRHNA and SNTAGT. The CDR3 DNA reads TGTGCCAGCAGTGAGGGGGGACTCACAGATACGCAGTATTTT. The encoded protein is CASSEGGLTDTQYF.

This clone was detected a few times. The rearrangement links TRBV7-9 to TRBJ1-1, with 11 bases matching TRBD1. CDR1 and CDR2 from the germline V gene are SEHNR and FQNEAQ (reference sequence). Trimming removed 4 bases from V and 1 base from J; junction bases left unmatched: 2. This CDR3 is 15 amino acids long. The CDR3 DNA follows: TGTGCCAGCAGCTGGGGGACAGGGGGGAACACTGAAGCTTTCTTT. Translating gives CASSWGTGGNTEAFF.

V and J are TRBV5-4 and TRBJ2-5, with TRBD1 matching over 8 bases. Germline trimming cut 3 bases from V and 3 bases from J; bases unmatched to any gene: 7. CDR1 is SGHNT, CDR2 YYREEE, per germline (reference sequence). CDR3 length: 15 amino acids. As DNA, the CDR3 is TGTGCCAGCAGCTCGGAACAGGGGGTTGAAGAGACCCAGTACTTC. It is translated as CASSSEQGVEETQYF.

V gene TRBV30 combines with J gene TRBJ1-5; D possibly corresponds to TRBD1 (5 bases). V was cut by 0 bases and J by 7 bases, with 10 bases left in between. This CDR3 region has 13 residues. Per germline, CDR1 GTSNPN and CDR2 SVGIG (reference sequence). CDR3 DNA sequence: TGTGCCTGGAGTGTACAGGAAAACCAGCCCCAGCATTTT. Translated: CAWSVQENQPQHF.

This chain connects TRBV7-9 to TRBJ2-1; the match to TRBD2 covers 7 bases. V was pared by 8 bases and J by 0 bases, with 4 bases of the junction left unmatched. Germline lookup yields CDR1 SEHNR and CDR2 FQNEAQ (reference sequence). The CDR3 length is 14 residues. CDR3 protein: CASQLANSYNEQFF. The CDR3 region has the DNA TGTGCCAGCCAACTAGCGAACTCCTACAATGAGCAGTTCTTC.

The gene calls are TRBV19 and TRBJ1-1, with 9 nucleotides matching TRBD1. Germline CDR1 reads LNHDA; CDR2 reads SQIVND (reference sequence). The CDR3 extends over 14 amino acids. V trimming: 4 bases; J trimming: 1 base; junction bases outside the gene matches: 1. DNA for the CDR3: TGTGCCAGTAGTACGGACAGGGGGAACACTGAAGCTTTCTTT. Amino acid sequence: CASSTDRGNTEAFF.

This clone was observed once. The chain has TRBV7-3 and TRBJ1-1; TRBD1 agrees at 9 bases. This CDR3 contains 13 residues. With 3 bases clipped from V and 5 bases from J, the junction kept 1 base outside the gene matches. Germline V gives CDR1 SGHTA, CDR2 FQGTGA. CDR3: CASSFDRGTEAFF. The DNA of the CDR3 is TGTGCCAGCAGCTTCGACAGGGGGACTGAAGCTTTCTTT.

This chain joins TRBV23-1 and TRBJ2-7; TRBD1 agrees at 7 bases. TRBV23-1 is an open reading frame, and its role is uncertain. The CDR3 has 18 residues. With 0 bases clipped from V and 0 bases from J, the junction kept 11 bases outside the gene matches. The CDR3 here is CASSQSGDRAYSSYEQYF. CDR3 sequence (DNA): TGCGCCAGCAGTCAATCGGGCGACAGGGCATATAGCTCCTACGAGCAGTACTTC.

The V gene is TRBV19, the J gene TRBJ1-3; a possible D gene is TRBD1 (5 bases). The CDR3 totals 13 residues. Germline V gene data show CDR1 as LNHDA and CDR2 as SQIVND (reference sequence). The ends were cut back, 6 bases at V and 1 base at J, with 7 bases in the middle. Here the CDR3 reads CASSHRSGNTIYF. The CDR3 DNA reads as TGTGCCAGTAGCCACAGGTCTGGAAACACCATATATTTT.

This chain joins TRBV5-1 and TRBJ2-6; 8 bases match TRBD1. The germline V gene encodes CDR1 SGHRS and CDR2 YFSETQ. The CDR3 sequence is 17 residues long. With 2 bases clipped from V and 0 bases from J, the junction kept 4 bases outside the gene matches. CDR3 sequence reads: CASSFGDRSSGANVLTF. DNA for the CDR3: TGCGCCAGCAGCTTTGGGGACAGGAGCTCTGGGGCCAACGTCCTGACTTTC.

Details on this clone: One junction end does not reproduce the germline sequence, and a read error may be involved. The chain has TRBV5-1 and TRBJ2-7; 7 bases map to TRBD2. Looked up from germline, CDR1 is SGHRS and CDR2 is YFSETQ. The CDR3 is 15 amino acids. The CDR3 sequence is CASSAGLAATHEQSF. The CDR3 coding sequence is TGCGCCAGCAGCGCTGGCCTAGCGGCGACCCACGAGCAGTCCTTC.

The V call is TRBV7-2, the J call TRBJ2-5, with TRBD2 matching over 8 bases. Germline values: CDR1 SGHTA, CDR2 FQGNSA. V lost 3 bases and J lost 4; bases outside the gene matches: 1. The CDR3 is 13 residues long. The CDR3 spells CASSFSGAETQYF. CDR3 DNA sequence: TGTGCCAGCAGCTTTAGCGGGGCAGAGACCCAGTACTTC.

This clone was detected a few times. The chain employs TRBV19 and TRBJ2-3; D is perhaps TRBD1 (6 bases). In germline, CDR1 is LNHDA, CDR2 SQIVND (reference sequence). The V gene lost 1 base and the J gene lost 5 bases, with 7 bases spanning the gap. This CDR3 has 13 amino acids. CDR3 amino acids: CASSIVQGDTQYF. The CDR3 DNA follows: TGTGCCAGTAGTATAGTACAGGGAGATACGCAGTATTTT.

The chain is built from TRBV2 and TRBJ2-7, with TRBD2 identical over 11 bases. With 8 bases clipped from V and 9 bases from J, the junction kept 15 bases outside the gene matches. The length of the CDR3 is 15 residues. Looked up from germline, CDR1 is SNHLY and CDR2 is FYNNEI. The CDR3 is CASAPSRLAGNGQYF. The CDR3 DNA sequence: TGTGCCAGCGCGCCGTCTCGACTAGCGGGAAACGGGCAGTACTTC.

This clone occurred a few times. V and J are TRBV4-1 and TRBJ2-1; TRBD2 matches 10 bases. The CDR3 loop spans 17 amino acids. Germline CDR1 reads MGHRA; CDR2 reads YSYEKL. V was pared by 1 base and J by 0 bases, with 3 bases of the junction left unmatched. The CDR3 loop reads CASSQGASGSSYNEQFF. CDR3 in DNA: TGCGCCAGCAGCCAAGGGGCTAGCGGGAGCTCCTACAATGAGCAGTTCTTC.

This chain uses TRBV15 with TRBJ1-4, with D perhaps TRBD1 (5 bases). V was clipped by 5 bases and J by 8 bases, with 15 bases between them. The length of the CDR3 is 14 residues. Germline CDR1 and CDR2: LNHNV and YYDKDF (reference sequence). CDR3 loop: CATSRDWPKEKLFF. The CDR3 nucleotides read TGTGCCACCAGCCGGGACTGGCCCAAGGAAAAACTGTTTTTT.

The gene calls are TRBV7-8 and TRBJ2-7; TRBD2 matches at 9 bases. The CDR3 has 14 amino acids. V shed 1 base and J 3 bases; nucleotides not matched to a gene: 1. Looked up from germline, CDR1 is SGHVS and CDR2 is FQNEAQ. CDR3: CASSLGTSDYEQYF. In DNA, the CDR3 is TGTGCCAGCAGCTTAGGGACTAGCGACTACGAGCAGTACTTC.

This rearrangement joins TRBV5-6 to TRBJ1-5, with D uncertain. CDR1 and CDR2 from the germline V gene are SGHDT and YYEEEE. Trimming removed 2 bases at V and 5 bases at J, with 14 bases between. The CDR3 has 15 residues. CDR3 nucleotides: TGTGCCAGCAGCTTATACCGGGTAGGTTATCAGCCCCAGCATTTT. Its protein product is CASSLYRVGYQPQHF.